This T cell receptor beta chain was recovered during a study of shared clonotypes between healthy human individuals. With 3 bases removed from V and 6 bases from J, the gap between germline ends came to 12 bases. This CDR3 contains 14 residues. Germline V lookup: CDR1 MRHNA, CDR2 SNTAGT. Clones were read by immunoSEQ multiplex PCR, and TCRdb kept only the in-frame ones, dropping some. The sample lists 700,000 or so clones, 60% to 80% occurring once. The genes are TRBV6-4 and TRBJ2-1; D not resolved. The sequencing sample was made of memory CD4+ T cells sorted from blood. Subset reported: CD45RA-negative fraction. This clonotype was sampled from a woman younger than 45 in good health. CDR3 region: CASSDSPQLNEQFF. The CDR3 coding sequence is TGTGCCAGCAGTGATTCTCCGCAGCTCAATGAGCAGTTCTTC.